This TCR beta chain comes out of a study of cytomegalovirus exposure and HLA in healthy donors. Broader study findings: Per a later analysis, fewer than 20,000 TCR beta sequences showed association with HLA alleles at 0.05 false discovery rate.

As concerns this clone: The antigen remains undetermined.

The J segment lost 15 bases and the V segment lost 5 bases, leaving 9 bases of the junction unmatched. The CDR3 is 12 residues long. Germline CDR1 is MNHEY and CDR2 is SMNVEV (reference sequence). Both 60 Vbeta primers and 13 Jbeta primers went into the PCR. The assay was immunoSEQ multiplex PCR, and TCRdb's table has in-frame clones only and misses some. The sample lists around 150,000 clones, approximately 88% seen once, with roughly 0.53% in the top ten. The genes are TRBV27 and TRBJ2-1, with 8 positions matching TRBD2. The receptor's source is a woman aged 40 to 49 in good health and CMV-seronegative. The specimen was PBMCs. The CDR3 is CASSALTSVWFF. CDR3 in DNA: TGTGCCAGCAGTGCACTGACTAGCGTCTGGTTCTTC.